This T cell receptor (beta chain) was found in a study of T cell responses to AZD1222 COVID-19 vaccine. Study-level findings and limits: Reports say nearly half of spike-specific TCRs go after unmutated variant regions. Vaccine-related CD4 TCRs covered spike, predominating at 160-218 and 743-854.

Some clones are missing from TCRdb's copy, which holds only in-frame ones; the method was immunoSEQ multiplex PCR. The sample yields 75,000 to 90,000 clones, around 84% seen once. Note on this clone: Antigen: not known.

The sequencing here drew on peripheral blood, taken on day 0 of AZD1222 vaccination. The origin of this receptor is an adult in good health.

CDR3 protein: CASSLVTGGRTGELFF. Written as DNA, the CDR3 is TGCGCCAGCAGCTTGGTCACAGGGGGACGAACCGGGGAGCTGTTTTTT. The chain employs TRBV5-1 and TRBJ2-2; TRBD1 matches 8 bases. Trimming at V came to 0 bases and at J to 5 bases, leaving 6 bases not matched to a gene. The CDR3 extends over 16 amino acids. Per germline, CDR1 SGHRS and CDR2 YFSETQ.